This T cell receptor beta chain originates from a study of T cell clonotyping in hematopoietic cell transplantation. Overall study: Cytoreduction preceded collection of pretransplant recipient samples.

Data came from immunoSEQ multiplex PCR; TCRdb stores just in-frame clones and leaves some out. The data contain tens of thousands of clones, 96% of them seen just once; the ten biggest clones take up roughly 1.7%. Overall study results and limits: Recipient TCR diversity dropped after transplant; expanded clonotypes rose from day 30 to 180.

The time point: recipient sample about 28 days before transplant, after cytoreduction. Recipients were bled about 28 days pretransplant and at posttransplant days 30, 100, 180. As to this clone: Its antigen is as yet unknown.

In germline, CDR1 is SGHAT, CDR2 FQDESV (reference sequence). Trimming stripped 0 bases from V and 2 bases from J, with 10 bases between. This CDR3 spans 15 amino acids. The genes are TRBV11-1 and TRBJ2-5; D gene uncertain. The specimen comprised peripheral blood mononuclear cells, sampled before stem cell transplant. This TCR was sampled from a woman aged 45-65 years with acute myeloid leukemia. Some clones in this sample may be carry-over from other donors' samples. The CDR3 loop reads CASSLAGYRQETQYF. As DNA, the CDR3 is TGTGCCAGCAGCTTAGCAGGGTACCGACAAGAGACCCAGTACTTC.